This T cell receptor beta chain emerged from a study of blood T cell repertoires in COVID-19. Background on the study: Whether acute or convalescent, the COVID-19 samples came from the United States, Italy and Spain. From T cells, B-cell-depleted T cells, or PBMCs came the material, which was cDNA or gDNA.

In the original processing: Nucleated cell number was recorded as an estimate derived from reference gene primer amplification. Generated by immunoSEQ multiplex PCR, the TCRdb table keeps only in-frame clones and is missing some. D and trimming come from the DNA, and the V and J calls and clone size come from that table. The repertoire holds roughly 100,000 clones, with approximately 84% as singletons. Sequenced: peripheral blood. This sequence was found in a man aged 60 to 75 with acute or convalescent COVID-19.

DNA for the CDR3: TGTGCCAGCAGCTTGTACCGCATGCGGGATGAAAAACTGTTTTTT. It translates to CASSLYRMRDEKLFF. The chain recombines TRBV5-6 with TRBJ1-4; D unresolved. The CDR3 sequence is 15 residues long. Germline V CDR1 and CDR2: SGHDT, YYEEEE. The germline V and J ends were trimmed by 1 base and 6 bases, with 13 bases remaining between them.